The 3 T cell receptor beta chains presented below share a single source sample, sequenced in a study of cytomegalovirus exposure and HLA in healthy donors. PCR used 60 Vbeta primers and 13 Jbeta primers. Clones were read by immunoSEQ multiplex PCR, and TCRdb kept only the in-frame ones, dropping some. The data contain about 150,000 clones, 75% to 85% of them seen just once; the ten biggest clones take up 6% to 7.5%. Sequencing was performed on PBMCs. The receptors come from a man aged 25 to 45 in good health and CMV-seropositive.

The chain combines TRBV27 with TRBJ2-1; 16 bases match TRBD2. Germline V gene sequence: CDR1 MNHEY, CDR2 SMNVEV (reference sequence). The CDR3 sequence is 19 residues long. Losses at the gene ends were 3 bases for V and 6 bases for J; bases not matched to a gene: 11. The CDR3 region is CASSFRGTSGRVDSNEQFF. CDR3 DNA sequence: TGTGCCAGCAGTTTCCGAGGGACTAGCGGGAGGGTTGATTCCAATGAGCAGTTCTTC.

The chain is built from TRBV29-1 and TRBJ2-1; TRBD1 matches 11 bases. Germline V gene sequence: CDR1 SQVTM, CDR2 ANQGSEA. There are 18 residues in the CDR3. V gave up 5 bases and J gave up 2 bases; unmatched junction bases: 14. The CDR3 loop reads CSVSSGTGGPTTYNEQFF. The CDR3 bases are TGCAGCGTTTCCTCCGGGACAGGGGGACCGACGACCTACAATGAGCAGTTCTTC.

V is TRBV9 and J is TRBJ2-1; 14 nucleotides align to TRBD2. Germline V gene data show CDR1 as SGDLS and CDR2 as YYNGEE. V trimming: 4 bases; J trimming: 7 bases; junction bases outside the gene matches: 7. This CDR3 has 16 residues. The CDR3 is CASSSSGTSGRNEQFF. In nucleotides, the CDR3 is TGTGCCAGCAGCTCTTCCGGGACTAGCGGGAGAAATGAGCAGTTCTTC.